Presented here are 9 T cell receptor beta chains from one specimen sequenced in a study of blood T cells in healthy people across ages. A J-beta primer mix and a sample-barcoded 5' primer were used in a second PCR of roughly 6 to 12 cycles. Each CDR3 protein gets one entry after TCRdb re-called the 5' RACE reads with MiXCR. The data show around 1,900,000 distinct CDR3 sequences, with about two fifths seen just once and about 21% held by the top ten. Sequencing used blood. The receptors were sampled from a human donor in good health.

In this sample, this clonotype turned up a few times. The genes are TRBV29-1 and TRBJ2-3, with D possibly being TRBD2 (5 bases). Germline lookup yields CDR1 SQVTM and CDR2 ANQGSEA. The CDR3 runs to 15 residues. The V and J ends lost 4 bases and 0 bases respectively, with 14 bases between them. The CDR3 DNA follows: TGCAGCGTTGCCCCATATCGGAGGAGCACAGATACGCAGTATTTT. Translation: CSVAPYRRSTDTQYF.

This chain links TRBV6-2 or TRBV6-3 with TRBJ2-5; D unclear. The last part of the DNA fits TRBJ2-7 better; the J call may be wrong. The CDR3 totals 13 residues. CDR1 and CDR2 (germline): MNHEY, SVGEGT. In DNA, the CDR3 is TGTGCCAGCAAGTACCCTGGGCGGTACGAGCAGTACTTC. Its protein product is CASKYPGRYEQYF.

This rearrangement joins TRBV5-5 to TRBJ1-4, with D maybe TRBD1 (5 bases). Trimming shortened V by 4 bases and J by 8 bases, and 12 bases separated the two germline ends. CDR3 length: 13 residues. CDR1 SGHKS and CDR2 YYEKEE come from the germline V gene (reference sequence). The CDR3 here is CASSLTALEKLFF. DNA for the CDR3: TGTGCCAGCAGCCTGACAGCGTTGGAAAAACTGTTTTTT.

The rearrangement uses TRBV7-2 and TRBJ2-1; the match to TRBD2 covers 10 bases. Germline V gene lookup returns CDR1 SGHTA and CDR2 FQGNSA. The CDR3 extends over 15 amino acids. The ends lost 3 bases at V and 8 bases at J; junction bases unmatched: 7. CDR3 residues: CASSLSASGGYEQFF. CDR3 nucleotides: TGTGCCAGCAGCTTGTCGGCTAGCGGGGGCTATGAGCAGTTCTTC.

V and J are TRBV7-8 and TRBJ2-5; TRBD2 is a possible D gene (5 bases). The CDR3 sequence is 15 residues long. CDR1 is SGHVS and CDR2 is FQNEAQ in the germline V gene. V was trimmed by 1 base and J by 1 base, leaving 10 bases between them. The CDR3 DNA reads TGTGCCAGCAGCTTAGTGGCGGGTAGCCAAGAGACCCAGTACTTC. Protein product: CASSLVAGSQETQYF.

This chain connects TRBV15 to TRBJ2-3; D ambiguous. This CDR3 is 16 amino acids long. Germline CDR1 and CDR2: LNHNV and YYDKDF (reference sequence). V shed 0 bases and J shed 0 bases, with 10 bases lying between them. CDR3 nucleotides: TGTGCCACCAGCAGAGATAGGCAGACCAGCACAGATACGCAGTATTTT. Translated, it gives CATSRDRQTSTDTQYF.

Concerning this clonotype itself: One end of the junction does not line up with germline, which may come from a read error. The chain uses TRBV10-3 and TRBJ1-5; 9 bases line up with TRBD1. This CDR3 contains 15 residues. Germline V gene sequence: CDR1 ENHRY, CDR2 SYGVKD. The CDR3 region has the DNA TGCGCCATCAGACCGGGACAGGGTAACGATCAGCCCCAGCATTTT. Translating it yields CAIRPGQGNDQPQHF.

This clonotype was seen a few times. The chain has TRBV4-2 and TRBJ2-1; 7 bases match TRBD2. Per the germline V gene, CDR1 is LGHNA and CDR2 is YNFKEQ. V shed 1 base and J 1 base; nucleotides not matched to a gene: 4. The length of the CDR3 is 16 residues. Here the CDR3 DNA reads TGTGCCAGCAGCCAAGTATTCGGGGGGTCCTACAATGAGCAGTTCTTC. It specifies CASSQVFGGSYNEQFF.

The chain recombines TRBV7-2 with TRBJ1-5; D is ambiguous. This CDR3 region has 15 residues. V was trimmed by 1 base and J by 3 bases, leaving 10 bases between them. Germline V gene lookup returns CDR1 SGHTA and CDR2 FQGNSA. CDR3: CASSLDLKLNQPQHF. In DNA, the CDR3 is TGTGCCAGCAGCTTAGACCTTAAGCTCAATCAGCCCCAGCATTTT.